The clone carrying this T cell receptor (beta chain) was counted ten times or more. Its antigen is unidentified. Amplified regions were TCR beta CDR3 sequences from RNA transcripts. When the TCR CDR3 underwent first-round RT-PCR, the HTBI primer set was used. TCRdb used MiXCR to reprocess the multiplex PCR reads, holding one entry per CDR3 protein. The sample shows over 350,000 distinct CDR3 sequences, roughly 14% of them seen only once. This record belongs to a study of T cells in Graves' hyperthyroidism and ophthalmopathy. At the level of the study: Staff took peripheral blood when the initial diagnosis was made, before any treatment began.

Findings of the study overall: The blood repertoire included most of the expanded thyroid clonotypes above 0.001.

V lost 6 bases, J lost 14 bases, and 11 bases lay in between. CDR1 is SNHLY, CDR2 FYNNEI, per germline. The CDR3 is 10 residues long. The clonotype originates from a man younger than 30 with Graves' ophthalmopathy. The chain joins TRBV2 to TRBJ2-1, with a weak D call TRBD1 (5 bases). The sample comprised blood. The CDR3 region is CASRGDVEFF. The CDR3 DNA is TGTGCCAGCAGAGGGGATGTGGAGTTCTTC.